This T cell receptor beta chain was captured in a study of cytomegalovirus exposure and HLA in healthy donors. Regarding the study as a whole: Most TCR sequences were rare, but some public TCRs occurred in many donors. Listed as cytomegalovirus-associated were 150 or so TCR beta chains. Specific recognition of CMV antigens was confirmed in vitro for a few chains (all CMV-associated).

Clones were sequenced by immunoSEQ multiplex PCR, and TCRdb holds only the in-frame ones, with some missing. The sample yields 70,000 or so clones, less than 95% seen once. CDR1 is DFQATT and CDR2 is SNEGSKA in the germline V gene (reference sequence). V gave up 7 bases and J gave up 7 bases, with 10 bases separating them. The CDR3 runs 11 residues. Comments on this clone: The target antigen is unknown.

This clonotype was obtained from a woman aged 18-29 years in good health and CMV-seronegative. V and J are TRBV20-1 and TRBJ1-4; the D is unclear. Sequenced material: PBMCs. The CDR3 coding sequence is TGCAGTGTCCCCAGTCCTGAAAAACTGTTTTTT. Amino acid sequence: CSVPSPEKLFF.